A selection of T cell receptor beta chains follows, all from one sample in a study of cytotoxic CD8 clonotypes in ibrutinib-treated CLL. Libraries were prepared by immunoSEQ multiplex PCR; TCRdb keeps only in-frame clonotypes and omits some of them. The sample carries 120,000 to 150,000 clones, roughly 90% recorded once. Material: PBMCs, obtained after 12 months of ibrutinib treatment. The receptors derive from a human donor with chronic lymphocytic leukemia. Both conserved end residues are part of each CDR3. D genes are given only for firm matches. Where a row states a size, it is once, few, many or the class of an expanded clone; other rows omit it.

V	D	J	size	DNA	CDR3
TRBV5-1	TRBD2	TRBJ2-1	-	TGCGCCAGCAGCGCGGGACTAGCCAACAATGAGCAGTTCTTC	CASSAGLANNEQFF
TRBV18	-	TRBJ1-3	-	TGTGCCAGCTCACCACTAGGGGACTCTGGAAACACCATATATTTT	CASSPLGDSGNTIYF
TRBV7-6	TRBD1	TRBJ2-7	-	TGTGCCAGCAGCCCCCGATCAGACAGGGTACGCGAGCAGTACTTC	CASSPRSDRVREQYF
TRBV29-1	-	TRBJ1-1	-	TGCAGCGCCACACCATGGAGGGCAGAGAAGGCTGAAGCTTTCTTT	CSATPWRAEKAEAFF
TRBV6-5	-	TRBJ2-3	-	TGTGCCAGCAGTTACTCGGACAGAACCACAGATACGCAGTATTTT	CASSYSDRTTDTQYF
TRBV28	TRBD1	TRBJ1-5	-	TGTGCCAGCAGTCCGACAGGGCTGTTAATCAGGGGGGGGCATTTT	CASSPTGLLIRGGHF
TRBV11-3	TRBD1	TRBJ1-2	-	TGTGCCAGCAGTAAGGACAGGGTAGGCTATGGCTACACCTTC	CASSKDRVGYGYTF
TRBV28	-	TRBJ2-7	-	TGTGCCAGCCAACTGGGGGCCTACGAGCAGTACTTC	CASQLGAYEQYF
TRBV4-2	-	TRBJ2-7	-	TGTGCCAGCAGCCAAGTGCCGTCCTACGAGCAGTACTTC	CASSQVPSYEQYF
TRBV14	-	TRBJ1-1	-	TGTGCCAGCAGCCGACAGGCTGGAGGTGGGACTGAAGCTTTCTTT	CASSRQAGGGTEAFF
TRBV19	-	TRBJ1-1	-	TGTGCCAGTAGTAGTGCAGAGGAAATTTATCAAGCTTTCTTT	CASSSAEEIYQAFF
TRBV19	TRBD1	TRBJ1-4	-	TGTGCCAGTAGTAGCACAGGGGTTGGAGATGAAAAACTGTTTTTT	CASSSTGVGDEKLFF
TRBV27	-	TRBJ2-2	-	TGTGCCAGCAGTTTAGAGCGGAGCATTACCGGGGAGCTGTTTTTT	CASSLERSITGELFF
TRBV11-1	-	TRBJ2-1	-	TGTGCCAGCAGCTCAAGGGGGGGAAGCCTCAATGAGCAGTTCTTC	CASSSRGGSLNEQFF
TRBV5-1	-	TRBJ1-1	-	TGCGCCAGCAGCTTGGGGGAAGGCACTGAAGCTTTCTTT	CASSLGEGTEAFF
TRBV27	TRBD2	TRBJ2-4	-	TGTGCCAGCAGTTTATGGGGAGGGTTGGCCAAAAACATTCAGTACTTC	CASSLWGGLAKNIQYF
TRBV29-1	TRBD1	TRBJ1-2	-	TGCAGCGTTGAAGAGTGGACAGGGGGCGCAGGGCTTGGCTACACCTTC	CSVEEWTGGAGLGYTF
TRBV11-1	TRBD1	TRBJ2-3	-	TGTGCCAGCAGCTTAAAGGGGGCGGATACGCAGTATTTT	CASSLKGADTQYF
TRBV6-6	TRBD2	TRBJ2-3	-	TGTGCCAGCAGTTACCCAGCGGGGGGCACAGATACGCAGTATTTT	CASSYPAGGTDTQYF
TRBV4-3	TRBD2	TRBJ2-7	-	TGCGCCAGCAGCCAAGATCGACTAGCGGGAACCTACGAGCAGTACTTC	CASSQDRLAGTYEQYF
TRBV11-1	-	TRBJ2-1	-	TGTGCCAGCAGCTTCGACAGCTACAATGAGCAGTTCTTC	CASSFDSYNEQFF
TRBV28	TRBD1	TRBJ2-5	-	TGTGCCAGCAGTTCCGGACAGGTTCAAGAGACCCAGTACTTC	CASSSGQVQETQYF
TRBV19	-	TRBJ1-5	once	TGTGCCAGTAGTATCGCAGGGAATCAGCCCCAGCATTTT	CASSIAGNQPQHF
TRBV19	TRBD1	TRBJ2-1	-	TGTGCCAGTAGTCCTGGGGACAGAGACTACAATGAGCAGTTCTTC	CASSPGDRDYNEQFF
TRBV7-3	-	TRBJ2-1	-	TGTGCCAGCAGCCCCCACGGGGGAGTACTAACTAATGAGCAGTTCTTC	CASSPHGGVLTNEQFF
TRBV5-1	TRBD1	TRBJ2-2	-	TGCGCCAGCCAAGGCGGGACAGGGTCCGCCGGGGAGCTGTTTTTT	CASQGGTGSAGELFF
TRBV15	TRBD1	TRBJ1-5	-	TGTGCCACCAGCAGAGAGGCAGGGGGCACTCAGCCCCAGCATTTT	CATSREAGGTQPQHF
TRBV4-2	TRBD2	TRBJ2-1	-	TGTGCCAGCAGCCAAGAAGATAGCGGGAGCTCCTACAATGAGCAGTTCTTC	CASSQEDSGSSYNEQFF
TRBV7-9	-	TRBJ2-7	-	TGTGCCAGCAGCTTAGCCACAGGTTACGAGCAGTACTTC	CASSLATGYEQYF
TRBV7-9	-	TRBJ2-3	-	TGTGCCAGCAGCTTCCTAGCGAGGGACGCAGATACGCAGTATTTT	CASSFLARDADTQYF
TRBV7-2	-	TRBJ2-2	-	TGTGCCAGCAGCTTAGCTGGACCGGGGACCGGGGAGCTGTTTTTT	CASSLAGPGTGELFF
TRBV10-2	TRBD1	TRBJ2-5	-	TGCGCCAGCAGTGAGTCGAGGGGGCAAGGGACCCAGTACTTC	CASSESRGQGTQYF
TRBV18	-	TRBJ1-5	once	TGTGCCAGCTCACCGATGACAGACAATCAGCCCCAGCATTTT	CASSPMTDNQPQHF
TRBV7-9	TRBD1	TRBJ2-7	once	TGTGCCAGCAGTCGACTCCCGCCCGGACAGGACTACGAGCAGTACTTC	CASSRLPPGQDYEQYF
TRBV28	-	TRBJ1-4	-	TGTGCCAGCAGTTTACCCCACCAAGCAGAGAAACTGTTTTTT	CASSLPHQAEKLFF
TRBV7-3	TRBD1	TRBJ2-1	-	TGTGCCAGCAGCCCCGGACAGGGGGCCGGTGAGCAGTTCTTC	CASSPGQGAGEQFF
TRBV19	TRBD2	TRBJ2-1	-	TGTGCCAGTAGTATCAGTAGCGGGACCCACAATGAGCAGTTCTTC	CASSISSGTHNEQFF
TRBV5-1	-	TRBJ2-2	-	TGCGCCAGCGGTACCGGGACGGCGATCACCGGGGAGCTGTTTTTT	CASGTGTAITGELFF
TRBV7-9	-	TRBJ2-1	-	TGTGCCAGCAGCAAGACAGGAGACTCCTACAATGAGCAGTTCTTC	CASSKTGDSYNEQFF
TRBV9	-	TRBJ2-3	-	TGTGCCAGCAGCGTAGAGGATGGCACAGATACGCAGTATTTT	CASSVEDGTDTQYF
TRBV28	TRBD1	TRBJ1-1	-	TGTGCCAGCAGTTTACCCCACCAACGACAGGGGTGGACTGAAGCTTTCTTT	CASSLPHQRQGWTEAFF
TRBV6-5	-	TRBJ2-5	-	TGTGCCAGCAGTTACTCCTTAGAGACCCAGTACTTC	CASSYSLETQYF
TRBV5-4	TRBD2	TRBJ2-2	once	TGTGCCAGCAGTTCTGAACTAGCGGGAGGGTCCGGGGAGCTGTTTTTT	CASSSELAGGSGELFF
TRBV18	-	TRBJ2-2	-	TGTGCCAGCTCACCACTTGGGCAGGGGACGAACACCGGGGAGCTGTTTTTT	CASSPLGQGTNTGELFF
TRBV5-1	-	TRBJ2-5	-	TGCGCCAGCAGTATGGAAGAGACCCAGTACTTC	CASSMEETQYF
TRBV29-1	TRBD2	TRBJ2-5	-	TGCAGCGTGGGCCCTAGCGGGGGGGAAGAGACCCAGTACTTC	CSVGPSGGEETQYF
TRBV19	-	TRBJ1-5	-	TGTGCCAGTAGTATAGTGGGTCAGCCCCAGCATTTT	CASSIVGQPQHF
TRBV19	-	TRBJ2-5	-	TGTGCCAGTAGTATCGGGAGCCAAGAGACCCAGTACTTC	CASSIGSQETQYF
TRBV18	-	TRBJ2-1	-	TGTGCCAGCTCACCACCCGGGGGCGGGAGTGGGAATGAGCAGTTCTTC	CASSPPGGGSGNEQFF
TRBV12-5	-	TRBJ1-2	-	TGTGCTAGTGGTTTGACGTGGGAAAAAAACCAGGGTACGGGAGGCTACACCTTC	CASGLTWEKNQGTGGYTF
TRBV27	-	TRBJ2-2	-	TGTGCCAGCAGTTCGGAGGGGGCCGGGGAGCTGTTTTTT	CASSSEGAGELFF
TRBV19	TRBD1	TRBJ2-1	-	TGTGCCAGTAGTATAGGGACAGGGGCACACAATGAGCAGTTCTTC	CASSIGTGAHNEQFF
TRBV19	-	TRBJ1-1	-	TGTGCCAGTACCCCGTACAGGGTGGAGGACACTGAAGCTTTCTTT	CASTPYRVEDTEAFF
TRBV7-2	-	TRBJ2-5	-	TGTGCCAGCAGCCCGGGACTGTCCCAAGAGACCCAGTACTTC	CASSPGLSQETQYF
TRBV6-5	-	TRBJ1-4	-	TGTGCCAGCAGTTACTCGGCGGGAACTGAAAAACTGTTTTTT	CASSYSAGTEKLFF
TRBV28	TRBD2	TRBJ2-7	-	TGTGCCAGCAGTTCTCTAGCGGGAACTCTCTACGAGCAGTACTTC	CASSSLAGTLYEQYF
TRBV14	TRBD1	TRBJ2-7	once	TGTGCCAGCAGCAGGGAGGGACAGGGCCCCTACGAGCAGTACTTC	CASSREGQGPYEQYF
TRBV19	TRBD1	TRBJ1-5	-	TGTGCCAGTAGTGGGACAGGGAGCAATCAGCCCCAGCATTTT	CASSGTGSNQPQHF
TRBV27	TRBD1	TRBJ1-5	-	TGTGCCAGCAGACCGGGACAGGGGACCCGGGTTTTAAATATTCCCCAGCATTTT	CASRPGQGTRVLNIPQHF